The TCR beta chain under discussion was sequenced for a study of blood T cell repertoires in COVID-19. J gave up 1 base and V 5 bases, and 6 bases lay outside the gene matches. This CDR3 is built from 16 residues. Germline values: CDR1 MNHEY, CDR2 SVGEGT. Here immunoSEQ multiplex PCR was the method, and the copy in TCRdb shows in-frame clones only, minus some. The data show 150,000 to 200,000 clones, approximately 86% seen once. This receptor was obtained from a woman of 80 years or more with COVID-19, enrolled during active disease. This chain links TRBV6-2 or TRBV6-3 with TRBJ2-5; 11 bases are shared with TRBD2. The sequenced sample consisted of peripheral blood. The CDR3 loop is CASSLGLAGTQETQYF. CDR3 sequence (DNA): TGTGCCAGCAGTCTCGGACTAGCGGGTACCCAAGAGACCCAGTACTTC.